The sequence of this TCR beta chain was determined in a study of CD8+ T cells in alopecia areata. Study overall: Oral tofacitinib (5 to 10 mg twice daily) was administered to treated patients. Overall study findings and caveats: Under tofacitinib, fewer expanded CD8+ clones appeared among the top 100 scalp clones.

The authors extracted RNA and reverse transcribed it into cDNA as the sequencing template. Profiling relied on immunoSEQ multiplex PCR, and the TCRdb table lists in-frame clones only, not all of them. The data contain roughly 100,000 clones, approximately 84% of them singletons. With 3 bases clipped from V and 4 bases from J, the junction kept 4 bases outside the gene matches. Germline CDR1 MNHEY, CDR2 SMNVEV (reference sequence). CDR3 length: 14 residues. Treatment reported: oral pan-JAK inhibitor, 5-10 mg twice daily. Concerning this clone: Its specificity is not known.

This TCR was recovered from a human donor with alopecia areata. Here the sequenced sample was CD8+ T cells sorted from blood, taken at approximately week 30, from a patient treated with tofacitinib. The chain couples TRBV27 to TRBJ2-7; TRBD2 matches 9 bases. CDR3 amino acids: CASSFGSGSYEQYF. Written as DNA, the CDR3 is TGTGCCAGCAGTTTTGGTAGCGGGAGTTACGAGCAGTACTTC.